This is a list of T cell receptor beta chains from one sample in a study of CD8 T cells in Susac syndrome. MiXCR was run by TCRdb on the immunoSEQ multiplex PCR reads, yielding one entry per CDR3 protein. The sample has about 240,000 distinct CDR3 sequences, almost 97% seen once; the top ten hold 0.1%. The sequenced material came from CD4+ T cells from PBMCs. The receptor set was obtained from a human donor with Susac syndrome. The CDR3 runs from the conserved cysteine through the conserved F or W. The D gene is left open where the match is weak. Clone size, where shown, is once, few, many, or a class for clones that have expanded.

CDR3nt	CDR3aa	abundance	j_gene	d_gene	v_gene
TGTGCCAGCAATCCCAGAACCGGTTCGGAGACCCAGTACTTC	CASNPRTGSETQYF	NA	TRBJ2-5	NA	TRBV27
TGTGCCACCAGCGGGACCCAGCTGGTGACTTCCTACAATGAGCAGTTCTTC	CATSGTQLVTSYNEQFF	NA	TRBJ2-1	NA	TRBV15
TGTGCCAGCAGCTTCACCATAGACAATGAGCAGTTCTTC	CASSFTIDNEQFF	NA	TRBJ2-1	NA	TRBV7-3
TGTGCCAGCGGGACCAGGCTTGAAGCTTTCTTT	CASGTRLEAFF	NA	TRBJ1-1	NA	TRBV28
TGTGCCTGGAGTGTACAAATTGGTACAAATCAGCCCCAGCATTTT	CAWSVQIGTNQPQHF	NA	TRBJ1-5	NA	TRBV30
TGCAGCGTTGAAGACAGGGTCGCTGAAGCTTTCTTT	CSVEDRVAEAFF	NA	TRBJ1-1	NA	TRBV29-1
TGCAGCTTGAGGAGCTATAGCACAGATACGCAGTATTTT	CSLRSYSTDTQYF	NA	TRBJ2-3	NA	TRBV29-1
TGTGCCTGGAGTGAGGGACTAGCGGGAGTTCACTCCTACGAGCAGTACTTC	CAWSEGLAGVHSYEQYF	NA	TRBJ2-7	TRBD2	TRBV30
TGCAGTGCTATCTTAGGGGACATTCAGTACTTC	CSAILGDIQYF	NA	TRBJ2-4	NA	TRBV20-1
TGCAGCGTTGGACAGGGAAAGGCCAACGTCCTGACTTTC	CSVGQGKANVLTF	NA	TRBJ2-6	TRBD1	TRBV29-1
TGCAGTGCCCGACTAGCAGGACGTACCTCCTACGAGCAGTACTTC	CSARLAGRTSYEQYF	NA	TRBJ2-7	TRBD2	TRBV20-1
TGTGCCAGCAGTAGCGGCATGGAAGCGTACCAAGAGACCCAGTACTTC	CASSSGMEAYQETQYF	once	TRBJ2-5	NA	TRBV25-1
TGCAGTGCTGCGCTAGCGGAGGGGCGGGAGACCCAGTACTTC	CSAALAEGRETQYF	NA	TRBJ2-5	TRBD2	TRBV20-1
TGTGCCACCAGTGCGCTGGACAGCCAAGAGACCCAGTACTTC	CATSALDSQETQYF	once	TRBJ2-5	NA	TRBV24-1
TGTGCCAGCAGCTTGACTAGCGGGAGGACTTTGTTCTTC	CASSLTSGRTLFF	NA	TRBJ2-1	TRBD2	TRBV7-9
TGTGCCAGCACCCTGATGGGCTACGAGCAGTACTTC	CASTLMGYEQYF	NA	TRBJ2-7	NA	TRBV28
TGTGCCAGCAGCTTAGAGCCAGGGCGCCATGTAATAAGTGAGCAGTTCTTC	CASSLEPGRHVISEQFF	NA	TRBJ2-1	NA	TRBV7-6
TGCAGTGCTAGAGCCCCAGGGTGGCGGGCAACTAATGAAAAACTGTTTTTT	CSARAPGWRATNEKLFF	NA	TRBJ1-4	NA	TRBV20-1
TGCAGTGCCCAAGTCGGGGGGTCGGCTCGTGGCTACACCTTC	CSAQVGGSARGYTF	NA	TRBJ1-2	NA	TRBV20-1
TGCAGCGTCGCCCACACATCAACCTCCTACGAGCAGTACTTC	CSVAHTSTSYEQYF	NA	TRBJ2-7	NA	TRBV29-1
TGTGCCAGCAGTGCTGGAGGATGGCTTCAGGGTAACTATGGCTACACCTTC	CASSAGGWLQGNYGYTF	NA	TRBJ1-2	NA	TRBV12-3/TRBV12-4
TGCAGCGTTGAACCGGGACAGACAAACTACAATGAGCAGTTCTTC	CSVEPGQTNYNEQFF	NA	TRBJ2-1	TRBD1	TRBV29-1
TGTGCCAGCAGCGTAGAATTTCAGGCGGGCCCTAAGTTCTTC	CASSVEFQAGPKFF	NA	TRBJ2-1	NA	TRBV9
TGTGCCAGCAGCCAAGCCGGGAGCTCCTACAATGAGCAGTTCTTC	CASSQAGSSYNEQFF	few	TRBJ2-1	NA	TRBV3-1
TGTGCCAGCGGACCGGGACTCCAAGGGTACGAGCAGTACTTC	CASGPGLQGYEQYF	NA	TRBJ2-7	NA	TRBV6-2/TRBV6-3
TGCAGTGCTATCACTCGGCGCACAGATACGCAGTATTTT	CSAITRRTDTQYF	NA	TRBJ2-3	NA	TRBV20-1
TGTGCCAGCAGTTCGGCCGATTGGAATCAGCCCCAGCATTTT	CASSSADWNQPQHF	NA	TRBJ1-5	NA	TRBV28
TGCGCCAGCAGCCCCGGGACAGGGTTTAGCGGGGGCGAGACCCAGTACTTC	CASSPGTGFSGGETQYF	NA	TRBJ2-5	NA	TRBV5-1
TGTGCCACCAGTGATTTTCGCAGGGGCGCCGCCGGGGAGCTGTTTTTT	CATSDFRRGAAGELFF	NA	TRBJ2-2	NA	TRBV24-1
TGCAGCGTGGATGACAGGCGCTATGGCTACACCTTC	CSVDDRRYGYTF	NA	TRBJ1-2	NA	TRBV29-1
TGTGCCAGCAGCCTTGACGGCAGCTCTGGAAACACCATATATTTT	CASSLDGSSGNTIYF	NA	TRBJ1-3	NA	TRBV9
TGTGCCAGCAGCCCCCCACCCAGGACAGGGGTAGGAAGCACTGAAGCTTTCTTT	CASSPPPRTGVGSTEAFF	NA	TRBJ1-1	TRBD1	TRBV7-2
TGCAGGGGATTAGGGAAGGAGAGAACTGAAGCTTTCTTT	CRGLGKERTEAFF	once	TRBJ1-1	NA	TRBV20-1
TGCAGTGCTAGGCTAGTCGACGCCCAGTACTTC	CSARLVDAQYF	NA	TRBJ2-5	NA	TRBV20-1
TGTGCCACCAGCAGAGAGGATTTAAGAGAGACCCAGTACTTC	CATSREDLRETQYF	once	TRBJ2-5	NA	TRBV15
TGTGCCAGCAGCCGATCTGGGACTAGCGGCCGGTCGGAGTTCTTC	CASSRSGTSGRSEFF	NA	TRBJ2-1	TRBD2	TRBV11-3
TGTGCCAGCAGCCCCCAAAGAGGGAACTATGGCTACACCTTC	CASSPQRGNYGYTF	NA	TRBJ1-2	NA	TRBV9
TGCAGTGCCTTATCGGACAGGACCTACGAGCAGTACTTC	CSALSDRTYEQYF	NA	TRBJ2-7	TRBD1	TRBV20-1